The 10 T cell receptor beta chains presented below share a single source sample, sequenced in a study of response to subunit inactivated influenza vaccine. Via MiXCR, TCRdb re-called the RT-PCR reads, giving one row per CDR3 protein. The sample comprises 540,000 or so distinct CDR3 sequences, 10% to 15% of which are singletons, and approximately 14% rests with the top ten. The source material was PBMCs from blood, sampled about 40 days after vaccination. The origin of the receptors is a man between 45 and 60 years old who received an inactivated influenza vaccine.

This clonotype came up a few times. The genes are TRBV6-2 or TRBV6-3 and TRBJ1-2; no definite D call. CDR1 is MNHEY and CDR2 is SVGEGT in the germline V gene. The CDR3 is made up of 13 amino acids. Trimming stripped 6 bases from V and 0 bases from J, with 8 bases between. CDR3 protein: CASSPSPNYGYTF. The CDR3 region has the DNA TGTGCCAGCAGCCCCTCTCCTAACTATGGCTACACCTTC.

The CDR3 nucleotides are TGTGCCAGCAGTGCGGAAGGGACCACCTACGAGCAGTACTTC. This translates into CASSAEGTTYEQYF. This sequence joins TRBV2 and TRBJ2-7; the D call may be TRBD1 or TRBD2 (5 bases each). The CDR3 covers 14 residues. V lost 4 bases, J lost 2 bases, and 12 bases lay in between. Germline V gene sequence: CDR1 SNHLY, CDR2 FYNNEI.

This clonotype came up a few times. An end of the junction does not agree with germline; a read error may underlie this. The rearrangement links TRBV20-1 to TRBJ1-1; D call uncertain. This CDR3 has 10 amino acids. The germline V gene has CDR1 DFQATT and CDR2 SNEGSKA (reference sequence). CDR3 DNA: TGCAGTGCTGCCCGTGCGGGGTGGTCATTT. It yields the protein CSAARAGWSF.

The CDR3 bases are TGCAGCGTTCGAACCCCCTTTGAGGCTGAAGAGACCCAGTACTTC. It yields the protein CSVRTPFEAEETQYF. The chain uses TRBV29-1 and TRBJ2-5; D gene ambiguous. CDR3 length: 15 residues. The germline CDR1 and CDR2 sequences are SQVTM and ANQGSEA. The V and J ends lost 5 bases and 3 bases respectively, with 19 bases between them.

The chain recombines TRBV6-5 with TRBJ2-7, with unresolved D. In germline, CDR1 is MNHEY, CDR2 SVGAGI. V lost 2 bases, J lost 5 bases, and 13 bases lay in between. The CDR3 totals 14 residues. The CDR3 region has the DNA TGTGCCAGCAGTTACAAGCTAAGAGGAGACGAGCAGTACTTC. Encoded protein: CASSYKLRGDEQYF.

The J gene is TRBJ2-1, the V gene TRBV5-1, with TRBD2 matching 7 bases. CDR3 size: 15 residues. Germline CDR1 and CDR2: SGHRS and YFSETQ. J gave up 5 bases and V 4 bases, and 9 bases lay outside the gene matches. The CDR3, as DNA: TGCGCCAGCAGCATTGGGCGAGCGGGGAACAATGAGCAGTTCTTC. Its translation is CASSIGRAGNNEQFF.

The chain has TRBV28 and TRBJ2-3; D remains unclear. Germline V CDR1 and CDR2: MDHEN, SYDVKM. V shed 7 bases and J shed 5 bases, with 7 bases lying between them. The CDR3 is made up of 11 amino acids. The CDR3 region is CASTDQDTQYF. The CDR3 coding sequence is TGTGCCAGCACCGATCAAGATACGCAGTATTTT.

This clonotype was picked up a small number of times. CDR3 sequence: CASSLGLHPEAFF. CDR3 bases: TGCGCCAGCAGCTTAGGTTTACATCCTGAAGCTTTCTTT. V usage is TRBV5-1 and J usage is TRBJ1-1; D not certain. Looked up from germline, CDR1 is SGHRS and CDR2 is YFSETQ. This CDR3 spans 13 amino acids. The germline V and J ends were trimmed by 2 bases and 6 bases, with 11 bases remaining between them. Supplemented by reference TRBV5-1 and TRBJ1-1, the full variable domain reads KAGVTQTPRYLIKTRGQQVTLSCSPISGHRSVSWYQQTPGQGLQFLFEYFSETQRNKGNFPGRFSGRQFSNSRSEMNVSTLELGDSALYLCASSLGLHPEAFFGQGTRLTVV.

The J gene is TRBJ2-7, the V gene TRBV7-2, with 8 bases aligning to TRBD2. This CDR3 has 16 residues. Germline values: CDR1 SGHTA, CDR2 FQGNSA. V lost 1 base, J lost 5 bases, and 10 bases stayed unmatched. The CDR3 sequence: CASSLGGGRFSHEQYF. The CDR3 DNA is TGTGCCAGCAGCTTAGGTGGCGGGAGGTTCAGTCACGAGCAGTACTTC.

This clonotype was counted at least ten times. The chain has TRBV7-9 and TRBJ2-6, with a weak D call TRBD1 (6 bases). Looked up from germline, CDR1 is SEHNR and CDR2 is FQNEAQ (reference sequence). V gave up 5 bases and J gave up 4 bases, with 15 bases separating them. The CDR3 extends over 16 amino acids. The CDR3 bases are TGTGCCAGCAGCGATCCGGACAGTTGGGGGGCCAACGTCCTGACTTTC. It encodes CASSDPDSWGANVLTF.